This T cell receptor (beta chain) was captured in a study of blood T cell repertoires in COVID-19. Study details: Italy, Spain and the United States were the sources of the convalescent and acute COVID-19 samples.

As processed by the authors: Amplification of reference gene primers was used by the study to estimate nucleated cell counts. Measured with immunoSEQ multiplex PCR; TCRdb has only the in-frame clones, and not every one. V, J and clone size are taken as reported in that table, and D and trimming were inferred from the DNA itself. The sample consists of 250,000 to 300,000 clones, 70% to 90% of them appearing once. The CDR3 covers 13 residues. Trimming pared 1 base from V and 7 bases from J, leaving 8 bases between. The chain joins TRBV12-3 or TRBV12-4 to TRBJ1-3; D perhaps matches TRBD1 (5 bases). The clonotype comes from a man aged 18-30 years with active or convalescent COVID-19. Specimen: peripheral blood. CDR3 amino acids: CASSLDRRNTIYF. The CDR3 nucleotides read TGTGCCAGCAGTTTAGACAGGCGGAACACCATATATTTT.